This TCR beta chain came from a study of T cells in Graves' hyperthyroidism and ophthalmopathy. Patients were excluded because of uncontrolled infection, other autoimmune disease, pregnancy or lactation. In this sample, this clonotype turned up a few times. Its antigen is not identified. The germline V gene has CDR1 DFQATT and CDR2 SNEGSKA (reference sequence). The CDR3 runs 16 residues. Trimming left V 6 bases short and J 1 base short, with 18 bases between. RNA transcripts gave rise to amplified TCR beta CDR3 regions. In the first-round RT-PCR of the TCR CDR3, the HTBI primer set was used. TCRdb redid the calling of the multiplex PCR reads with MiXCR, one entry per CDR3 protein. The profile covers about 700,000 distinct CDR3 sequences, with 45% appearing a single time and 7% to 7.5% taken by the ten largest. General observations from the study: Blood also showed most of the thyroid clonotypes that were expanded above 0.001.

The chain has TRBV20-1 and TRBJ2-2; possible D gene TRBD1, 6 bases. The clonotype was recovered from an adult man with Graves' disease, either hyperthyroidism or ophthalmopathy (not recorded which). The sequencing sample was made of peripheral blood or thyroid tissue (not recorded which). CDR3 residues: CSASKQGLGNTGELFF. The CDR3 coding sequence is TGCAGTGCCAGTAAACAGGGTCTCGGGAACACCGGGGAGCTGTTTTTT.